These 5 T cell receptor beta chains were all obtained from the same sample, sequenced in a study of response to subunit inactivated influenza vaccine. Via MiXCR, TCRdb re-called the RT-PCR reads, giving one row per CDR3 protein. The table shows approximately 170,000 distinct CDR3 sequences, with over 9.5% occurring only once. These data are also associated with another study on T cells expressing NK-cell markers. That work states: UMIs accompanied the 5'RACE template switching by which TCR beta cDNA was made.

The starting material was CD8+ T cells sorted from PBMCs, obtained about 13 days after vaccination. Every receptor here comes from a man in his forties or fifties who received an inactivated influenza vaccine.

The genes are TRBV7-9 and TRBJ1-1, with 8 nucleotides matching TRBD1. V dropped 5 bases and J dropped 4; count of bases not matched to a gene: 6. This CDR3 region has 14 residues. The germline V gene has CDR1 SEHNR and CDR2 FQNEAQ (reference sequence). CDR3 nucleotides: TGTGCCAGCAGCCCACCCAGGGGGCTCACTGAAGCTTTCTTT. Translating gives CASSPPRGLTEAFF.

This clonotype was picked up a small number of times. The chain joins TRBV27 to TRBJ1-1; TRBD1 matches at 7 bases. This CDR3 has 15 amino acids. The V gene end was trimmed by 6 bases and the J gene end by 5 bases; junction bases not matched to a gene: 12. CDR1 is MNHEY and CDR2 is SMNVEV in the germline V gene (reference sequence). CDR3 loop: CASSPEEGARTEAFF. The DNA of the CDR3 is TGTGCCAGCAGCCCGGAGGAGGGGGCGCGGACTGAAGCTTTCTTT.

A few counts support this clonotype. The gene calls are TRBV27 and TRBJ2-1; 7 nucleotides line up with TRBD2. The germline gives CDR1 MNHEY, CDR2 SMNVEV (reference sequence). After removal of 6 bases from V and 3 bases from J, the junction contained 11 bases not matched to a gene. This CDR3 contains 16 residues. As DNA, the CDR3 is TGTGCCAGCAGCACTGACTGGACTAGGTTCTACAATGAGCAGTTCTTC. Translating it yields CASSTDWTRFYNEQFF.

The chain has TRBV28 and TRBJ2-7, with D possibly matching TRBD2 (5 bases). Per germline, CDR1 MDHEN and CDR2 SYDVKM. This CDR3 is built from 12 residues. V was shortened by 5 bases and J by 3 bases, with 8 bases between the two germline ends. CDR3 sequence reads: CASSTSGYEQYF. CDR3 DNA: TGTGCCAGCAGTACCAGCGGCTACGAGCAGTACTTC.

This clonotype was seen more than once but under ten times. The chain carries TRBV21-1 and TRBJ2-7; TRBD1 is the table's D call, not checked against the DNA. TRBV21-1 is marked as a pseudogene. The CDR3 covers 13 residues. In nucleotides, the CDR3 is TGTGCCAGCAGTCCCGGGGGTATTGGCGAGCAGTACTTC. It encodes CASSPGGIGEQYF.